This T cell receptor (beta chain) was recovered during a study of cytomegalovirus exposure and HLA in healthy donors. CDR1 and CDR2 from the germline V gene are SGHRS and YFSETQ. Trimming at V came to 6 bases and at J to 2 bases, leaving 5 bases not matched to a gene. The CDR3 runs to 14 residues. Whole-study results and caveats: Later, an analysis found that common viral pathogens appeared to be linked with several of the most significant clusters.

Of note for this clone: Its cognate antigen is unknown.

The PCR made use of 60 Vbeta and 13 Jbeta primers. TCRdb's table, derived via immunoSEQ multiplex PCR, lists solely in-frame clones and lacks some. This table has about 120,000 clones, roughly 80% appearing once. The rearrangement uses TRBV5-1 and TRBJ1-2; 9 bases fit TRBD1. The specimen was PBMCs. The receptor comes from a female donor in good health and CMV-seropositive. The CDR3 DNA follows: TGCGCCAGCAAACCAACAGGGGGCAACTATGGCTACACCTTC. Translation gives CASKPTGGNYGYTF.